A selection of T cell receptor beta chains follows, all from one sample in a study of CD8 T cells in Susac syndrome. TCRdb independently ran MiXCR on the immunoSEQ multiplex PCR reads; one entry per CDR3 protein. The data hold 150,000 to 200,000 distinct CDR3 sequences, with about 95% observed a single time. Sequenced input: CD8+ T cells from PBMCs. These receptors originate from a human donor with multiple sclerosis. Both conserved end residues are part of each CDR3. The D gene is left open where the match is weak. The size field is filled for only some rows; it gives once, few, many or a size class.

once,TRBJ2-1,TRBV19,NA,TGTGCCACCAAACCCGGTTACAATGAGCAGTTCTTC,CATKPGYNEQFF
NA,TRBJ2-7,TRBV12-3/TRBV12-4,NA,TGTGCCAGCAGTTTCGGGAGTAATTCCTACGAGCAGTACTTC,CASSFGSNSYEQYF
NA,TRBJ2-1,TRBV5-6,TRBD1,TGTGCCAGCAGCTTACCCCCGGGACAGGGGGTATTCTTC,CASSLPPGQGVFF
NA,TRBJ1-4,TRBV3-1,TRBD1,TGTGCCAGCAGCCAAGATGGGGGACAGGGAGAGGAAAAACTGTTTTTT,CASSQDGGQGEEKLFF
NA,TRBJ2-7,TRBV11-2,NA,TGTGCCAGCAGCTTAGGGGATGGGGGAGGATTTTACGAGCAGTACTTC,CASSLGDGGGFYEQYF
NA,TRBJ1-2,TRBV29-1,NA,TGCAGCGTTGTGATAGAAGCCCAAGGCTACACCTTC,CSVVIEAQGYTF
NA,TRBJ1-1,TRBV2,NA,TGTGCCAGCAAAATGTCTTTCTTT,CASKMSFF
NA,TRBJ1-2,TRBV6-5,NA,TGTGCCAGCAGCCACGGGAATCTCTATGGCTACACCTTC,CASSHGNLYGYTF
NA,TRBJ2-3,TRBV27,NA,TGTGCCAGCACCTCGCGGCCCGGAAGCACAGATACGCAGTATTTT,CASTSRPGSTDTQYF
once,TRBJ1-2,TRBV27,TRBD1,TGTGCCAGCAGTCTCCGGGACAGCGACTATGGCTACACCTTC,CASSLRDSDYGYTF
NA,TRBJ2-5,TRBV3-1,TRBD2,TGTGCCAGTAATATAGCGGGAGGAGAGCAGACCCAGTACTTC,CASNIAGGEQTQYF
NA,TRBJ2-1,TRBV7-9,NA,TGTGCCAGCAAAGGCTACGTGAATGAGCAGTTCTTC,CASKGYVNEQFF
NA,TRBJ1-5,TRBV3-1,TRBD1,TGTGCCAGCAGCGCCGGACAGGGACTTCAGCCCCAGCATTTT,CASSAGQGLQPQHF
NA,TRBJ2-3,TRBV7-9,NA,TGTGCCAGCAGCCGCCAGGGGGGCTTGGTCGATACGCAGTATTTT,CASSRQGGLVDTQYF
NA,TRBJ2-5,TRBV7-9,NA,TGTGCCAGCAGCCCCAGGACAGACAATCAAGAGACCCAGTACTTC,CASSPRTDNQETQYF
NA,TRBJ2-1,TRBV29-1,NA,TGCAGCGTTGAATACGCCGCGTATGAGCAGTTCTTC,CSVEYAAYEQFF
NA,TRBJ2-7,TRBV9,TRBD2,TGTGCCAGCAGCAGTAGCGGGGCTACCCTCTCCTACGAGCAGTACTTC,CASSSSGATLSYEQYF
NA,TRBJ2-1,TRBV24-1,TRBD2,TGTGCCACCAGTGACGCCGGACTAGCGGAGCAGTTCTTC,CATSDAGLAEQFF
once,TRBJ2-7,TRBV9,TRBD2,TGTGCCAGCAGCCTCGGACTAGCGGGGCCTATGGCCTACGAGCAGTACTTC,CASSLGLAGPMAYEQYF
NA,TRBJ1-1,TRBV4-1,NA,TGCGCCAGCAGCCAAGTGACAGGGAACACTGAAGCTTTCTTT,CASSQVTGNTEAFF
NA,TRBJ2-5,TRBV29-1,NA,TGCAGTGTAGTCCTAGGGACCCAGTACTTC,CSVVLGTQYF
once,TRBJ2-2,TRBV5-1,NA,TGCGCCAGCAGCACCAACCCGAACACCGGGGAGCTGTTTTTT,CASSTNPNTGELFF
NA,TRBJ2-7,TRBV5-1,TRBD1,TGCGCCAGCAGCGGGGGACAGGGCCTCTACGAGCAGTACTTC,CASSGGQGLYEQYF
NA,TRBJ1-6,TRBV6-5,NA,TGTGCCAGCAGGCCCGCGCCTACCTATAATTCACCCCTCCACTTT,CASRPAPTYNSPLHF
NA,TRBJ2-5,TRBV9,NA,TGTGCCAGCAGCGCCACAGGTTGGGGGGAGACCCAGTACTTC,CASSATGWGETQYF
NA,TRBJ2-7,TRBV28,TRBD2,TGTGCCAGCAGTTTTACGGCGGGAGGTCTTTACGAGCAGTACTTC,CASSFTAGGLYEQYF
NA,TRBJ2-2,TRBV5-4,TRBD2,TGTGCCAGCAGCCCCACCGGACTAGCGCTAAACACCGGGGAGCTGTTTTTT,CASSPTGLALNTGELFF
NA,TRBJ2-1,TRBV25-1,NA,TGTGCCAGCGTCCAAGCACTAGGCTCCTACAATGAGCAGTTCTTC,CASVQALGSYNEQFF
NA,TRBJ2-1,TRBV14,NA,TGTGCCAGCAGCCAAGAAAGCTCGTGGGACAATGAGCAGTTCTTC,CASSQESSWDNEQFF
NA,TRBJ2-5,TRBV27,NA,TGTGCCAGCAGTCCCAACCTAAGGGGCGGGGAGACCCAGTACTTC,CASSPNLRGGETQYF
NA,TRBJ2-3,TRBV6-5,NA,TGTGCCAGCAGTTACCTTCAGAGGGGGATTCGGGGTGATACGCAGTATTTT,CASSYLQRGIRGDTQYF
NA,TRBJ1-4,TRBV2,NA,TGTGCCAGCAGTGATTTGTCAATTGCTCATGAAAAACTGTTTTTT,CASSDLSIAHEKLFF
NA,TRBJ1-1,TRBV29-1,TRBD1,TGCAGCGCCGGGACAGGGGGCTCCCTAGAAGCTTTCTTT,CSAGTGGSLEAFF
NA,TRBJ2-7,TRBV30,NA,TGTGCCTGGAGTACCACAGGAACCTACGAGCAGTACTTC,CAWSTTGTYEQYF
NA,TRBJ2-7,TRBV19,NA,TGTGCCAGTAGTACGCGAGTCATAACACAGGGAAGGCCCCACGAGCAGTACTTC,CASSTRVITQGRPHEQYF